The source of this T cell receptor (beta chain) is a study of graft-versus-host responses after intestinal transplantation. Whole-study context: Multivisceral, liver-intestinal, or isolated intestinal transplants were performed in recipients.

The CDR3 runs to 14 residues. V dropped 5 bases and J dropped 3 bases, with 12 bases sitting between them. CDR1 and CDR2 from the germline V gene are SGHRS and YFSETQ. This clone was observed once. This table comes from immunoSEQ multiplex PCR, and its TCRdb copy is limited to in-frame clones, with some not included. Found here are around 50,000 clones, 70% to 90% of them singletons; the top ten hold around 1.5%. The clonotype comes from a human patient who received an intestinal transplant, so some T cells may come from the graft donor. J is TRBJ2-1 and V is TRBV5-1; D is possibly TRBD1 (5 bases). Here the sequenced sample was PBMCs, taken 26 days after transplant. The CDR3 protein is CASSSQGYYNEQFF. The CDR3 DNA is TGCGCCAGCAGTAGTCAGGGATACTACAATGAGCAGTTCTTC.